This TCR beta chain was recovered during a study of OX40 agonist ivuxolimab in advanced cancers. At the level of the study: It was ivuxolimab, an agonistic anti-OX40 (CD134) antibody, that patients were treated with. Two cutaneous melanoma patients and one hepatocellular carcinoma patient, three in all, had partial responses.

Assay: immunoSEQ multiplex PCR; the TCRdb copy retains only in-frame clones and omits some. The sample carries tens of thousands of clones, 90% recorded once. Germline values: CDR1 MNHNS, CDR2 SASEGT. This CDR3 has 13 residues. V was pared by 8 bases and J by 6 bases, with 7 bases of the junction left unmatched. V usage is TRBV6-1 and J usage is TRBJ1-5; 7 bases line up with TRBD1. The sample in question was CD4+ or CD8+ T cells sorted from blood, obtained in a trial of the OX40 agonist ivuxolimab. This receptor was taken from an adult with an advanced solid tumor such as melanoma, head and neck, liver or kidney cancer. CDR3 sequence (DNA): TGTGCCAGCGCAAGACAGGGAAGTCAGCCCCAGCATTTT. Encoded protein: CASARQGSQPQHF.